One sample yielded the 22 T cell receptor beta chains listed below, sequenced in a study of cytomegalovirus exposure and HLA in healthy donors. PCR was performed using 60 Vbeta and 13 Jbeta primers. Produced via immunoSEQ multiplex PCR; TCRdb's table is partial and in-frame only. The table has about 130,000 clones, roughly 84% seen once. The sequencing sample was made of PBMCs. All receptors derive from a girl aged 2 to 10 in good health and CMV-seronegative.

The chain carries TRBV21-1 and TRBJ1-1; the table's D call of TRBD1 was not tested on the DNA. TRBV21-1 is deemed a pseudogene. CDR3 length: 13 residues. The CDR3, as DNA: TGTGCCAGCGGGGGACAGGGCGAAACTGAAGCTTTCTTT. Its protein product is CASGGQGETEAFF.

V and J are TRBV6-5 and TRBJ1-1, with 10 bases lining up with TRBD1. CDR1 and CDR2 (germline): MNHEY, SVGAGI. The CDR3 runs to 14 residues. Trimming at V came to 2 bases and at J to 4 bases, leaving 1 base not matched to a gene. CDR3 sequence (DNA): TGTGCCAGCAGTTACGGACAGGGGGTCACTGAAGCTTTCTTT. Protein sequence: CASSYGQGVTEAFF.

The chain combines TRBV5-1 with TRBJ2-7; D ambiguous. This CDR3 has 13 amino acids. The germline gives CDR1 SGHRS, CDR2 YFSETQ. Trimming shortened V by 6 bases and J by 5 bases, and 15 bases separated the two germline ends. CDR3 DNA sequence: TGCGCCAGCACCTCTGTGACTGGCCACGAGCAGTACTTC. As protein: CASTSVTGHEQYF.

The chain employs TRBV7-8 and TRBJ1-2; no clear D. CDR3 length: 13 amino acids. V lost 4 bases and J lost 5, with 11 bases in between. In germline, CDR1 is SGHVS, CDR2 FQNEAQ. CDR3 DNA sequence: TGTGCCAGCAGCTCCGGAGGGAGTTATGGCTACACCTTC. It translates to CASSSGGSYGYTF.

The CDR3 region has the DNA TGTGCCAGCGGTTACCCAGCGTCGACAGGGAATGACGAGCAGTACTTC. Protein product: CASGYPASTGNDEQYF. The V and J genes are TRBV28 and TRBJ2-7, with 7 bases matching TRBD1. The CDR3 has 16 residues. The germline V gene encodes CDR1 MDHEN and CDR2 SYDVKM. Trimming cost V 8 bases and J 5 bases; bases outside gene matches: 18.

The chain is built from TRBV5-1 and TRBJ2-3; the D gene is possibly TRBD2 (6 bases). The CDR3 runs 16 residues. Germline CDR1 reads SGHRS; CDR2 reads YFSETQ. Trimming left V 3 bases short and J 4 bases short, with 18 bases between. The CDR3 bases are TGCGCCAGCAGCTACACCGGGACTGATGGCCCAGATACGCAGTATTTT. Amino acids: CASSYTGTDGPDTQYF.

This chain joins TRBV4-1 and TRBJ2-1; 8 bases align to TRBD2. The CDR3 is made up of 16 amino acids. Per the germline V gene, CDR1 is MGHRA and CDR2 is YSYEKL. V shed 0 bases, J shed 6 bases, and the junction held 7 bases outside the gene matches. CDR3 amino acids: CASSQEGAGGLNEQFF. The DNA for the CDR3 is TGCGCCAGCAGCCAAGAAGGGGCGGGAGGTCTCAATGAGCAGTTCTTC.

This chain links TRBV5-1 with TRBJ2-4; TRBD2 might be the D (7 bases). V was trimmed by 4 bases and J by 0 bases, leaving 17 bases between them. Germline loops: CDR1 SGHRS, CDR2 YFSETQ. The CDR3 has 17 residues. The CDR3 here is CASSPAGGQIAKNIQYF. CDR3 DNA sequence: TGCGCCAGCAGCCCGGCCGGGGGGCAGATAGCCAAAAACATTCAGTACTTC.

The chain couples TRBV4-2 to TRBJ2-1; 12 bases fit TRBD2. Germline-derived CDR1 and CDR2 are LGHNA and YNFKEQ. CDR3 size: 20 residues. V lost 1 base to trimming and J lost 0 bases; unmatched junction nucleotides: 10. As DNA, the CDR3 is TGTGCCAGCAGCCAAGCCCTGGCTAGCGGGAGGGCAAGCTCCTACAATGAGCAGTTCTTC. Its translation: CASSQALASGRASSYNEQFF.

This rearrangement joins TRBV4-2 to TRBJ2-1; 13 bases map to TRBD2. Looked up from germline, CDR1 is LGHNA and CDR2 is YNFKEQ. The V segment lost 1 base and the J segment 3 bases; nucleotides outside the gene matches: 0. The length of the CDR3 is 16 residues. The CDR3 DNA follows: TGTGCCAGCAGCCAAGGGACTAGCGGGAGCTACAATGAGCAGTTCTTC. Residues: CASSQGTSGSYNEQFF.

The chain carries TRBV6-1 and TRBJ2-1; tentative D call: TRBD2 (6 bases). Trimming pared 2 bases from V and 3 bases from J, leaving 17 bases between. This CDR3 is 17 amino acids long. Germline-derived CDR1 and CDR2 are MNHNS and SASEGT. Written as DNA, the CDR3 is TGTGCCAGCAGTGAATTAGGGGTGCGGGGCCGCTACAATGAGCAGTTCTTC. The encoded protein is CASSELGVRGRYNEQFF.

This clone occurred a few times. The V call is TRBV6-6, the J call TRBJ1-4, with D possibly being TRBD1 (5 bases). V was trimmed by 6 bases and J by 3 bases, leaving 8 bases between them. The CDR3 sequence is 13 residues long. Per germline, CDR1 MNHNY and CDR2 SVGAGI (reference sequence). CDR3 sequence (DNA): TGTGCCAGCAGCGGAGGGGCTAATGAAAAACTGTTTTTT. This sequence encodes CASSGGANEKLFF.

The rearrangement links TRBV4-2 to TRBJ2-1, with TRBD2 identical over 8 bases. The CDR3 runs 16 residues. Germline V gene lookup returns CDR1 LGHNA and CDR2 YNFKEQ. J lost 6 bases, V lost 2 bases, and 9 bases had no gene match. The CDR3 protein is CASSQSGGLGGNEQFF. The CDR3 DNA is TGTGCCAGCAGCCAATCGGGGGGACTAGGAGGCAATGAGCAGTTCTTC.

The rearrangement joins TRBV7-8 to TRBJ2-1, with 9 nucleotides matching TRBD2. The CDR3 sequence is 13 residues long. From germline, CDR1 is SGHVS and CDR2 FQNEAQ. The CDR3 nucleotides read TGTGCTACGCATAGCGGGGGATACAATGAGCAGTTCTTC. It translates to CATHSGGYNEQFF.

The gene calls are TRBV6-1 and TRBJ1-1; D ambiguous. CDR3 length: 15 residues. Germline CDR1 reads MNHNS; CDR2 reads SASEGT. Trimming removed 1 base from V and 3 bases from J, with 12 bases in between. CDR3 nucleotide sequence: TGTGCCAGCAGTGAAGGACCAACCGGGTACACTGAAGCTTTCTTT. It is translated as CASSEGPTGYTEAFF.

The chain links TRBV21-1 to TRBJ1-5. TRBV21-1 corresponds to a pseudogene. This CDR3 has 13 residues. The CDR3 sequence: CASSRGGSQPQHF. The DNA for the CDR3 is TGTGCCAGCAGCAGGGGGGGTAGCCAGCCCCAGCATTTT.

The rearrangement joins TRBV7-9 to TRBJ2-5, with a weak D call TRBD2 (6 bases). Germline V gene sequence: CDR1 SEHNR, CDR2 FQNEAQ (reference sequence). The length of the CDR3 is 14 residues. V shed 3 bases and J shed 4 bases, with 12 bases lying between them. The CDR3 spells CASSLARGAETQYF. The DNA of the CDR3 is TGTGCCAGCAGCTTGGCGCGGGGCGCAGAGACCCAGTACTTC.

This rearrangement joins TRBV12-5 to TRBJ2-1; 7 nucleotides line up with TRBD1. With V trimmed by 0 bases and J by 4 bases, 18 bases remained unmatched. CDR3 length equals 20 residues. Germline values: CDR1 LGHNT, CDR2 FRNRAP. The CDR3 DNA sequence: TGTGCTAGTGGTTTGGTACTAGGTTCTGGACAGGTAGGGTATTACAATGAGCAGTTCTTC. Its protein product is CASGLVLGSGQVGYYNEQFF.

This clone appeared a few times. The rearrangement links TRBV18 to TRBJ1-2, with a weak D call TRBD1 (6 bases). CDR1 and CDR2 from the germline V gene are KGHSH and LQKENI. The germline V and J ends were trimmed by 1 base and 6 bases, with 6 bases remaining between them. This CDR3 has 12 residues. The CDR3 coding sequence is TGTGCCAGCTCACCACAGGGGGATGGCTACACCTTC. It translates to CASSPQGDGYTF.

CDR3 protein: CASRPGVVGYGYTF. In nucleotides, the CDR3 is TGTGCCAGCAGACCGGGTGTCGTAGGCTATGGCTACACCTTC. The chain links TRBV6-5 to TRBJ1-2; D remains unclear. V shed 6 bases and J shed 4 bases, with 15 bases lying between them. CDR3 length: 14 amino acids. Per germline, CDR1 MNHEY and CDR2 SVGAGI.

The rearrangement links TRBV6-5 to TRBJ2-1; the match to TRBD2 covers 8 bases. The CDR3 runs to 15 residues. CDR1 MNHEY and CDR2 SVGAGI come from the germline V gene. Trimming at V came to 6 bases and at J to 2 bases, leaving 6 bases not matched to a gene. The CDR3 sequence is CASSSTSGPYNEQFF. CDR3 DNA: TGTGCCAGCAGCTCCACTAGCGGTCCCTACAATGAGCAGTTCTTC.

This chain connects TRBV7-2 to TRBJ1-1, with D possibly TRBD1 on 6 matching bases. The CDR3 extends over 13 amino acids. Germline lookup yields CDR1 SGHTA and CDR2 FQGNSA. Trimming removed 5 bases from V and 5 bases from J, with 12 bases in between. CDR3 in DNA: TGTGCCAGCAGCCTGACAGGTGGGACTGAAGCTTTCTTT. Its protein is CASSLTGGTEAFF. Full variable domain (rest looked up from reference TRBV7-2 and TRBJ1-1): GAGVSQSPSNKVTEKGKDVELRCDPISGHTALYWYRQSLGQGLEFLIYFQGNSAPDKSGLPSDRFSAERTGGSVSTLTIQRTQQEDSAVYLCASSLTGGTEAFFGQGTRLTVV.